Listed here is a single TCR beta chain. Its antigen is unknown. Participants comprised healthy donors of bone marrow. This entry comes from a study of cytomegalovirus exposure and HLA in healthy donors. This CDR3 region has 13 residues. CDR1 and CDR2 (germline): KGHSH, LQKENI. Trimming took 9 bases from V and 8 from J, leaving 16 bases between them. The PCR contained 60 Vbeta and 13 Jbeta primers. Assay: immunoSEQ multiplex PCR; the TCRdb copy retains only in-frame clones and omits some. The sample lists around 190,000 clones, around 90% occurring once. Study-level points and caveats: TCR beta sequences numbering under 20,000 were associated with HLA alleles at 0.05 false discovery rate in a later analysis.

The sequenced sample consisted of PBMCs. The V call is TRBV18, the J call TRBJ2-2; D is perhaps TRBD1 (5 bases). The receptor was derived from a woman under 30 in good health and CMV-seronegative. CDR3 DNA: TGTGCCAGTTACCAGGGATTCCGGGGGGAGCTGTTTTTT. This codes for CASYQGFRGELFF.